A selection of T cell receptor beta chains follows, all from one sample in a study of tissue T cells after allogeneic stem cell transplantation. This table comes from immunoSEQ multiplex PCR, and its TCRdb copy is limited to in-frame clones, with some not included. The sample has around 9,100 clones, approximately 53% seen once; the top ten hold roughly a fifth. This sample comprised tissue from the jejunum, obtained at autopsy. The receptors here all came from a female donor older than 55 with lung cancer. The CDR3 runs from the conserved cysteine through the conserved F or W. The order of the fields is CDR3 protein, CDR3 length, V gene.

CDR3 protein: CALGGVSGANVLTF
CDR3 length: 14
V gene: TRBV7-2

CDR3 protein: CASSLLRGGSNQPQHF
CDR3 length: 16
V gene: TRBV7-3

CDR3 protein: CASSSQVGTGIYNEQFF
CDR3 length: 17
V gene: TRBV7-2

CDR3 protein: CATSVTLDNEKLFF
CDR3 length: 14
V gene: TRBV24-1

CDR3 protein: CASSPTSATTFYNEQFF
CDR3 length: 17
V gene: TRBV5-1

CDR3 protein: CASSSRRGGPSSYNEQFF
CDR3 length: 18
V gene: TRBV7-6

CDR3 protein: CASGFLLAGHSYEQYF
CDR3 length: 16
V gene: TRBV12-5

CDR3 protein: CASSMRERYNEQFF
CDR3 length: 14
V gene: TRBV19

CDR3 protein: CASSLRGRTETQYF
CDR3 length: 14
V gene: TRBV7-2

CDR3 protein: CASSQPTSGRAPGLYEQFF
CDR3 length: 19
V gene: TRBV3-1/TRBV3-2

CDR3 protein: CASSRGQTNTEAFF
CDR3 length: 14
V gene: TRBV5-5

CDR3 protein: CASSNLRGRTRGTQYF
CDR3 length: 16
V gene: TRBV2

CDR3 protein: CASSLPTRVVSGNTIYF
CDR3 length: 17
V gene: TRBV19

CDR3 protein: CASSSDPPVVNTEAFF
CDR3 length: 16
V gene: TRBV7-2

CDR3 protein: CATSGRAGGGNEQFF
CDR3 length: 15
V gene: TRBV10-2

CDR3 protein: CASSIYKAYSVTIYF
CDR3 length: 15
V gene: TRBV19

CDR3 protein: CASSGGDFQPGDTQYF
CDR3 length: 16
V gene: TRBV4-2

CDR3 protein: CASSRVFSGNEQFF
CDR3 length: 14
V gene: TRBV6-5

CDR3 protein: CASSVVSDQYF
CDR3 length: 11
V gene: TRBV7-9

CDR3 protein: CAWSVLVRETQYF
CDR3 length: 13
V gene: TRBV30

CDR3 protein: CASSGTGQETQYF
CDR3 length: 13
V gene: TRBV5-1

CDR3 protein: CASRRGTAYGYTF
CDR3 length: 13
V gene: TRBV25-1

CDR3 protein: CASSEFVGSPLHF
CDR3 length: 13
V gene: TRBV25-1

CDR3 protein: CASSQTGGNEQFF
CDR3 length: 13
V gene: TRBV7-3

CDR3 protein: CASSLEGNSNQPQHF
CDR3 length: 15
V gene: TRBV11-2

CDR3 protein: CASSKQVSSEAFF
CDR3 length: 13
V gene: TRBV7-2

CDR3 protein: CASRSQGLDQPQHF
CDR3 length: 14
V gene: TRBV27

CDR3 protein: CASSLGARADNEQFF
CDR3 length: 15
V gene: TRBV5-1